Listed below are T cell receptor beta chains from one sample, sequenced in a study of Ad26.COV2.S vaccination and SARS-CoV-2 variants. TCRdb's copy holds only in-frame clones and misses some; the assay was immunoSEQ multiplex PCR. Found here are fewer than 500,000 clones, roughly nine tenths of them singletons; the top ten hold around 2.6%. Sample: peripheral blood, taken in a trial of Ad26.COV2.S vaccine versus placebo. All receptors come from a person aged 18 to 65 who received the Ad26.COV2.S COVID-19 vaccine or a placebo. Each CDR3 is given with its conserved first and last residue. The D gene is left open where the match is weak. Clone size is given for some rows only: seen once, a few or many times, or a class if the clone is expanded.

J: TRBJ2-5
V: TRBV11-2
D: .
size: .
DNA: TGTGCCAGCAGCTTTTCTAGGCAAGAGACCCAGTACTTC
CDR3: CASSFSRQETQYF

J: TRBJ1-2
V: TRBV6-5
D: .
size: .
DNA: TGTGCCAGCAGTAACCGGGAGGGCTATGGCTACACCTTC
CDR3: CASSNREGYGYTF

J: TRBJ1-3
V: TRBV5-6
D: .
size: .
DNA: TGTGCCAGCAGCCACGCTCCCCGGGGTGGAAACACCATATATTTT
CDR3: CASSHAPRGGNTIYF

J: TRBJ1-5
V: TRBV19
D: TRBD1
size: .
DNA: TGTGCCAGTAGTATCTACAGGGGGGACAATCAGCCCCAGCATTTT
CDR3: CASSIYRGDNQPQHF

J: TRBJ1-4
V: TRBV6-5
D: .
size: .
DNA: TGTGCCAGCAGCCCCAACGGGGCGGGTAATGAAAAACTGTTTTTT
CDR3: CASSPNGAGNEKLFF

J: TRBJ1-1
V: TRBV3-1/TRBV3-2
D: .
size: .
DNA: TGTGCCAGCAGCCTGGGAAAGGGGCTCACTGAAGCTTTCTTT
CDR3: CASSLGKGLTEAFF

J: TRBJ1-1
V: TRBV15
D: TRBD1
size: .
DNA: TGTGCCACCAGCGGGTGGGACAGGGAGGTTTTTACTGAAGCTTTCTTT
CDR3: CATSGWDREVFTEAFF

J: TRBJ1-5
V: TRBV4-3
D: .
size: .
DNA: TGCGCCAGCAGCCAAGATTCCCTAGGCGGTGGCAATCAGCCCCAGCATTTT
CDR3: CASSQDSLGGGNQPQHF

J: TRBJ2-1
V: TRBV28
D: TRBD1
size: .
DNA: TGTGCCAGCAGTCCAGGGACAGGCTCGTACAATGAGCAGTTCTTC
CDR3: CASSPGTGSYNEQFF

J: TRBJ1-4
V: TRBV9
D: TRBD1
size: .
DNA: TGTGCCAGCAGCATCGGACAGGAGAGAAATGAAAAACTGTTTTTT
CDR3: CASSIGQERNEKLFF

J: TRBJ2-7
V: TRBV6-2/TRBV6-3
D: TRBD1
size: .
DNA: TGTGCCAGCAGTTACTCGATTGGGACAGGGGATTTCTGGGAGCAGTACTTC
CDR3: CASSYSIGTGDFWEQYF

J: TRBJ2-1
V: TRBV7-2
D: .
size: .
DNA: TGTGCCAGCAGCTCGACGGGGGTGGGGAATGAGCAGTTCTTC
CDR3: CASSSTGVGNEQFF

J: TRBJ2-7
V: TRBV6-1
D: TRBD1
size: .
DNA: TGTGCCAGCAGTGATGAGGACAGGGGTTACTACGAGCAGTACTTC
CDR3: CASSDEDRGYYEQYF

J: TRBJ1-1
V: TRBV7-8
D: TRBD1
size: .
DNA: TGTGCCAGCAGCAGCCCTTACGGGACAGGGGTGAACACTGAAGCTTTCTTT
CDR3: CASSSPYGTGVNTEAFF

J: TRBJ1-4
V: TRBV4-1
D: TRBD1
size: .
DNA: TGCGCCAGCAGCCAAGATGGGACAGGACATGAAAAACTGTTTTTT
CDR3: CASSQDGTGHEKLFF

J: TRBJ1-2
V: TRBV11-2
D: .
size: .
DNA: TGTGCCAGCAGTCCCGACAGCAACTATGGCTACACCTTC
CDR3: CASSPDSNYGYTF

J: TRBJ1-3
V: TRBV29-1
D: TRBD1
size: .
DNA: TGCAGCGTTGAAATGATTGACAGGGGAGCGGGAAACACCATATATTTT
CDR3: CSVEMIDRGAGNTIYF

J: TRBJ2-1
V: TRBV24-1
D: .
size: .
DNA: TGTGCCACCAGTGGGATAGGGGACATCAACAATGAGCAGTTCTTC
CDR3: CATSGIGDINNEQFF

J: TRBJ1-2
V: TRBV27
D: TRBD1
size: .
DNA: TGTGCCAGCAGTTTAGGACAGGGGGTCTTTGGCTACACCTTC
CDR3: CASSLGQGVFGYTF

J: TRBJ2-7
V: TRBV28
D: TRBD1
size: .
DNA: TGTGCCAGCAGATCTGGACAGGGCCACGAGCAGTACTTC
CDR3: CASRSGQGHEQYF

J: TRBJ2-5
V: TRBV7-8
D: .
size: once
DNA: TGTGCCAGCAGCTATGACTGGGGGGAGACCCAGTACTTC
CDR3: CASSYDWGETQYF

J: TRBJ2-7
V: TRBV27
D: TRBD1
size: .
DNA: TGTGCCAGCAGTAGACAGGGGGCCCAATTTACCGAGCAGTACTTC
CDR3: CASSRQGAQFTEQYF

J: TRBJ1-5
V: TRBV7-9
D: TRBD1
size: few
DNA: TGTGCCAGCAGCCGACAGGGAAGTCAGCCCCAGCATTTT
CDR3: CASSRQGSQPQHF

J: TRBJ1-1
V: TRBV5-1
D: TRBD1
size: .
DNA: TGCGCCAGCAGCTCCCCGACAGGGGTGGCTGAAGCTTTCTTT
CDR3: CASSSPTGVAEAFF

J: TRBJ2-7
V: TRBV5-6
D: .
size: .
DNA: TGTGCCAGCAGCCTTCGAGGGGCGGGATTTTACGAGCAGTACTTC
CDR3: CASSLRGAGFYEQYF

J: TRBJ2-3
V: TRBV6-4
D: .
size: .
DNA: TGTGCCAGCAATCGAGAAGCTGGGGGCACAGATACGCAGTATTTT
CDR3: CASNREAGGTDTQYF

J: TRBJ1-1
V: TRBV7-2
D: .
size: .
DNA: TGTGCCAGCAGCTTAGGCCCCCTCCGGTACACTGAAGCTTTCTTT
CDR3: CASSLGPLRYTEAFF

J: TRBJ1-4
V: TRBV6-6
D: .
size: few
DNA: TGTGCCAGCAGTTACGGTAATGAAAAACTGTTTTTT
CDR3: CASSYGNEKLFF

J: TRBJ2-3
V: TRBV6-5
D: .
size: .
DNA: TGTGCCAGCAGTCCACGTGAGGCAGATACGCAGTATTTT
CDR3: CASSPREADTQYF

J: TRBJ2-6
V: TRBV27
D: TRBD2
size: .
DNA: TGTGCCAGCAGTTTAGCCCTCACTAGCGGGGTTGGTGGGGCCAACGTCCTGACTTTC
CDR3: CASSLALTSGVGGANVLTF

J: TRBJ2-3
V: TRBV5-4
D: .
size: once
DNA: TGTGCCAGCAGCCTTGGGGACACAGATACGCAGTATTTT
CDR3: CASSLGDTDTQYF

J: TRBJ1-2
V: TRBV20-1
D: .
size: once
DNA: TGCAGTGCGTCGTCCTATGGCTACACCTTC
CDR3: CSASSYGYTF

J: TRBJ1-1
V: TRBV4-3
D: .
size: .
DNA: TGCGCCAGCAGCCAAGAGGGGGCCCGGGCTTTCTTT
CDR3: CASSQEGARAFF

J: TRBJ2-5
V: TRBV11-3
D: TRBD1
size: .
DNA: TGTGCCAGCAGCTTGGACAGGCAAGAGACCCAGTACTTC
CDR3: CASSLDRQETQYF

J: TRBJ2-1
V: TRBV3-1/TRBV3-2
D: .
size: .
DNA: TGTGCCAGCAGCCAAGGACTTAGGGAGATACTCTTC
CDR3: CASSQGLREILF

J: TRBJ1-5
V: TRBV24-1
D: .
size: few
DNA: TGTGCCACCAGTGACAGCAATCAGCCCCAGCATTTT
CDR3: CATSDSNQPQHF

J: TRBJ1-2
V: TRBV5-4
D: .
size: .
DNA: TGTGCCAGCAGCTTGTATTCGGTTCGAGCCGTTATGAGTGGCTACACCTTC
CDR3: CASSLYSVRAVMSGYTF

J: TRBJ1-2
V: TRBV5-1
D: .
size: .
DNA: TGCGCCAGCAGCTTAGATCAGGGGTTGAATGGCTACACCTTC
CDR3: CASSLDQGLNGYTF

J: TRBJ1-2
V: TRBV30
D: .
size: .
DNA: TGTGCCTGGAGGTGGTGGATGCCGGGAGACTATGGCTACACCTTC
CDR3: CAWRWWMPGDYGYTF

J: TRBJ2-2
V: TRBV18
D: .
size: .
DNA: TGTGCCAGCTCCGGGCCCGGCACCGGGGAGCTGTTTTTT
CDR3: CASSGPGTGELFF

J: TRBJ2-5
V: TRBV5-6
D: TRBD2
size: .
DNA: TGTGCCAGCAGCGGCCAACTAGCGGGACAAGAGACCCAGTACTTC
CDR3: CASSGQLAGQETQYF